Below, 8 T cell receptor beta chains from the same sample are listed, as sequenced in a study of blood T cell repertoires in COVID-19. Method: immunoSEQ multiplex PCR; TCRdb's copy keeps in-frame clones and lacks some. The sample has approximately 100,000 clones, approximately 87% seen once. Sequenced sample: peripheral blood. These receptors all stem from an older woman with acute or convalescent COVID-19.

V usage is TRBV10-1 and J usage is TRBJ2-2; D is perhaps TRBD1 (5 bases). Trimming took 7 bases from V and 7 from J, leaving 10 bases between them. Germline-derived CDR1 and CDR2 are WNHNN and SYGVQD (reference sequence). This CDR3 region has 12 residues. The CDR3 coding sequence is TGCGCCAGCATGGGGCCAAGCGGGGAGCTGTTTTTT. It encodes CASMGPSGELFF.

This clone turned up a few times. The chain links TRBV29-1 to TRBJ2-3; 7 positions match TRBD1. In germline, CDR1 is SQVTM, CDR2 ANQGSEA. The CDR3 has 13 residues. V shed 6 bases and J 3 bases; nucleotides not matched to a gene: 6. DNA for the CDR3: TGCAGCGTATTCCGGGACAGAACAGATACGCAGTATTTT. Amino acid sequence: CSVFRDRTDTQYF.

The gene calls are TRBV29-1 and TRBJ1-1; 7 positions agree with TRBD1. V gave up 7 bases and J gave up 4 bases; unmatched junction bases: 6. Germline lookup yields CDR1 SQVTM and CDR2 ANQGSEA. The CDR3 sequence is 12 residues long. The CDR3 spells CSGIQGITEAFF. The CDR3 DNA reads as TGCAGCGGGATACAGGGGATCACTGAAGCTTTCTTT.

As regards this clone: Different DNA sequences within this sample yield the same CDR3. The chain has TRBV6-5 and TRBJ2-7; D perhaps matches TRBD1 (5 bases). CDR1 and CDR2 (germline): MNHEY, SVGAGI. V lost 2 bases and J 0 bases, leaving 5 bases between the germline ends. The CDR3 has 13 residues. The CDR3 nucleotides are TGTGCCAGCAGTTACAGGGGCTCCTACGAGCAGTACTTC. Its translation: CASSYRGSYEQYF.

V usage is TRBV27 and J usage is TRBJ2-7; D perhaps matches TRBD1 (5 bases). Per the germline V gene, CDR1 is MNHEY and CDR2 is SMNVEV (reference sequence). V was clipped by 0 bases and J by 3 bases, with 18 bases between them. The length of the CDR3 is 17 residues. The DNA for the CDR3 is TGTGCCAGCAGTTTATCGGGGTTTCGCCTGGACAACTACGAGCAGTACTTC. Translation: CASSLSGFRLDNYEQYF.

The genes are TRBV6-5 and TRBJ1-2; D may be TRBD1 (5 bases). CDR3 length equals 15 residues. V was pared by 5 bases and J by 0 bases, with 13 bases between. Per the germline V gene, CDR1 is MNHEY and CDR2 is SVGAGI. Here the CDR3 DNA reads TGTGCCAGCAGTCCACGACAGTTTTCTAACTATGGCTACACCTTC. Translating gives CASSPRQFSNYGYTF.

This chain uses TRBV5-1 with TRBJ2-1; 9 positions match TRBD1. V lost 4 bases, J lost 2 bases, and 4 bases stayed unmatched. CDR1 SGHRS and CDR2 YFSETQ come from the germline V gene. The CDR3 loop spans 15 amino acids. CDR3 DNA sequence: TGCGCCAGCAGCGCGGGACAGGGCCCCTACAATGAGCAGTTCTTC. Protein sequence: CASSAGQGPYNEQFF.

CDR3 in DNA: TGTGCCAGCGCAGGGGCCCACTACGAGCAGTACTTC. Protein product: CASAGAHYEQYF. The genes are TRBV7-2 and TRBJ2-7; D is perhaps TRBD1 (6 bases). The CDR3 consists of 12 residues. V shed 8 bases and J shed 3 bases, with 11 bases lying between them. Germline CDR1 and CDR2: SGHTA and FQGNSA.